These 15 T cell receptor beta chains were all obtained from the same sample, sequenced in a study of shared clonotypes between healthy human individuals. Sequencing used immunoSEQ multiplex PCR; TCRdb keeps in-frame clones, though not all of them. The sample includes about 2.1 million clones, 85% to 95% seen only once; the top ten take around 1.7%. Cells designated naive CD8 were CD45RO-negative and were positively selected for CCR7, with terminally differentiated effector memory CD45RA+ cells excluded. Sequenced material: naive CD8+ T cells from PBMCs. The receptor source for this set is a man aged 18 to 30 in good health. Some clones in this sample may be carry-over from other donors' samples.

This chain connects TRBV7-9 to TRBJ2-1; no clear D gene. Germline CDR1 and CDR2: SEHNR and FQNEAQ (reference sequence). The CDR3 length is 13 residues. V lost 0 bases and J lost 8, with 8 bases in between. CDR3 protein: CASSLAGSDEQFF. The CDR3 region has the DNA TGTGCCAGCAGCTTAGCGGGATCGGATGAGCAGTTCTTC.

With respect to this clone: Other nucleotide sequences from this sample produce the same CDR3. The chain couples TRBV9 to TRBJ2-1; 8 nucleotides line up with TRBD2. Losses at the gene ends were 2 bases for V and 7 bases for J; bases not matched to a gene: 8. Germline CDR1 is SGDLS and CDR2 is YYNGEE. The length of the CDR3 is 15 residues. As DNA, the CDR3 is TGTGCCAGCAGCGTGGGTCTAGCGGGTGGGAATGAGCAGTTCTTC. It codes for CASSVGLAGGNEQFF.

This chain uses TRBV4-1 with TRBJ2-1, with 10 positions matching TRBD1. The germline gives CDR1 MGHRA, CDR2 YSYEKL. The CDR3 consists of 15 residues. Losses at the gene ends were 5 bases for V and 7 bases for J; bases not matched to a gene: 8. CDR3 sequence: CASSSVGQGQNEQFF. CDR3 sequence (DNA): TGCGCCAGCAGCTCAGTGGGACAGGGGCAAAATGAGCAGTTCTTC.

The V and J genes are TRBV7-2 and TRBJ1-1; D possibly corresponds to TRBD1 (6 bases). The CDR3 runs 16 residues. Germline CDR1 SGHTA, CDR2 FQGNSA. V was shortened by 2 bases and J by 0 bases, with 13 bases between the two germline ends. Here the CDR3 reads CASSLIGGDMNTEAFF. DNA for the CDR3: TGTGCCAGCAGCTTAATAGGGGGAGATATGAACACTGAAGCTTTCTTT.

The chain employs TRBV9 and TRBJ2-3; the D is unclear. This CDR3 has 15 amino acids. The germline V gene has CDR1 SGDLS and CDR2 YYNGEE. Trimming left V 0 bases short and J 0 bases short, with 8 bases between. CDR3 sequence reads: CASSVDTSSTDTQYF. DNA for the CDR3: TGTGCCAGCAGCGTAGACACCTCTAGCACAGATACGCAGTATTTT. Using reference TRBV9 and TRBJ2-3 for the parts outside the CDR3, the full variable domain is DSGVTQTPKHLITATGQRVTLRCSPRSGDLSVYWYQQSLDQGLQFLIQYYNGEERAKGNILERFSAQQFPDLHSELNLSSLELGDSALYFCASSVDTSSTDTQYFGPGTRLTVL.

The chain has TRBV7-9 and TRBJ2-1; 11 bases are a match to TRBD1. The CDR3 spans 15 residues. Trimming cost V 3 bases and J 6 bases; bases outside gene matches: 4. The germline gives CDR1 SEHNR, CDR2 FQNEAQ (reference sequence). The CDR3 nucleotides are TGTGCCAGCAGCTTCGGACAGGGGGCGCGCAATGAGCAGTTCTTC. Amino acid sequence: CASSFGQGARNEQFF.

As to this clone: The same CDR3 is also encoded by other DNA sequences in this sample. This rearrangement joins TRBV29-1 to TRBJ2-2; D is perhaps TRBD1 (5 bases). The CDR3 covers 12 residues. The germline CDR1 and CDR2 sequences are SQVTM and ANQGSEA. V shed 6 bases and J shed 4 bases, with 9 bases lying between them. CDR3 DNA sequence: TGCAGCGTAAGGCAGGGCACCGGGGAGCTGTTTTTT. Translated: CSVRQGTGELFF.

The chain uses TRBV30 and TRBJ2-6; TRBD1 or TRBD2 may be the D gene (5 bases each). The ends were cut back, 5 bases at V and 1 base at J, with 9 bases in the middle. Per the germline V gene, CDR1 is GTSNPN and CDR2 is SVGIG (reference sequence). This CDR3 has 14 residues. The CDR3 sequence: CAWGWGSGANVLTF. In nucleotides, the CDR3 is TGTGCCTGGGGCTGGGGGTCTGGGGCCAACGTCCTGACTTTC.

CDR3 loop: CASSARDRGAYEQYF. The DNA of the CDR3 is TGTGCCAGCAGCGCCCGGGACAGGGGGGCCTACGAGCAGTACTTC. V gene TRBV7-9 combines with J gene TRBJ2-7; 11 nucleotides agree with TRBD1. From germline, CDR1 is SEHNR and CDR2 FQNEAQ (reference sequence). Trimming removed 5 bases from V and 2 bases from J; junction bases left unmatched: 5. The CDR3 totals 15 residues.

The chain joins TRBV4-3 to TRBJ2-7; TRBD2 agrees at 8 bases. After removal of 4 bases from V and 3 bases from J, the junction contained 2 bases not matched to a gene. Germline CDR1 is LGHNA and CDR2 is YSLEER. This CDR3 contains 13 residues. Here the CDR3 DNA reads TGCGCCAGCAGCCCCCGGGGGGGCTACGAGCAGTACTTC. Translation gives CASSPRGGYEQYF.

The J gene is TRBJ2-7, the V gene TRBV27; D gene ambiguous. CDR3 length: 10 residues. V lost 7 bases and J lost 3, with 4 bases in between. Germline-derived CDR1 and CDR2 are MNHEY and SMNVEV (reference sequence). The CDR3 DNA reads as TGTGCCAGCACTCGCTACGAGCAGTACTTC. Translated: CASTRYEQYF.

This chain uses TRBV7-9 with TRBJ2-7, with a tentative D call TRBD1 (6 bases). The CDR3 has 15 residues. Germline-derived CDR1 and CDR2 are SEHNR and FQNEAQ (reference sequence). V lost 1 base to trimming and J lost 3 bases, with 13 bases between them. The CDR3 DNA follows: TGTGCCAGCAGCTTAGAGCAGGGGCCCCTCTACGAGCAGTACTTC. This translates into CASSLEQGPLYEQYF. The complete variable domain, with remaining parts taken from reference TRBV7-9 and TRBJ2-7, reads DTGVSQNPRHKITKRGQNVTFRCDPISEHNRLYWYRQTLGQGPEFLTYFQNEAQLEKSRLLSDRFSAERPKGSFSTLEIQRTEQGDSAMYLCASSLEQGPLYEQYFGPGTRLTVT.

The CDR3 reads CASSLGLSSYEQYF. The CDR3 region has the DNA TGTGCCAGCAGCCTGGGACTGAGCTCCTACGAGCAGTACTTC. V usage is TRBV9 and J usage is TRBJ2-7, with TRBD2 as a possible D gene (6 bases). The CDR3 has 14 residues. Trimming took off 4 bases at V and 0 bases at J, with 11 bases between the two ends. The germline CDR1 and CDR2 sequences are SGDLS and YYNGEE.

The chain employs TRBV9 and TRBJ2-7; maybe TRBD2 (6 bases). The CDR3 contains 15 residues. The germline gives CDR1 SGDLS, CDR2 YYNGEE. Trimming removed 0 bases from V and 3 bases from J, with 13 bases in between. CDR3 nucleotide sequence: TGTGCCAGCAGCGTAGGTGGAGGGAACCACTACGAGCAGTACTTC. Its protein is CASSVGGGNHYEQYF.

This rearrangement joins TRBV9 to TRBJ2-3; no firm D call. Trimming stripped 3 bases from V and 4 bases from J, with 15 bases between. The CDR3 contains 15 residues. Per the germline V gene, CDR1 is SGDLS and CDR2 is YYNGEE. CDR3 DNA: TGTGCCAGCAGCGCTCCGGACCGTTTCGCAGATACGCAGTATTTT. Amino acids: CASSAPDRFADTQYF.